One sample yielded the 7 T cell receptor beta chains listed below, sequenced in a study of blood T cell repertoires in COVID-19. Profiled with immunoSEQ multiplex PCR; TCRdb holds only in-frame clones, not every one. The sample records around 29,000 clones, roughly 89% being singletons. The sample comprised peripheral blood. These receptors came from a man between 65 and 79 years old with active COVID-19.

The gene calls are TRBV30 and TRBJ1-2; TRBD1 might be the D (6 bases). The CDR3 consists of 12 residues. V was shortened by 3 bases and J by 9 bases, with 14 bases between the two germline ends. Per germline, CDR1 GTSNPN and CDR2 SVGIG (reference sequence). CDR3 DNA sequence: TGTGCCTGGAGCCCGGGACAAGCGAGCTACACCTTC. Translated: CAWSPGQASYTF.

The chain is built from TRBV5-1 and TRBJ2-3; the match to TRBD2 covers 13 bases. The CDR3 length is 16 residues. Germline assignment: CDR1 SGHRS and CDR2 YFSETQ. With 2 bases clipped from V and 7 bases from J, the junction kept 7 bases outside the gene matches. In DNA form, the CDR3 reads TGCGCCAGCAGCTTTATAGGACTAGCGGGAGCAAATACGCAGTATTTT. Encoded protein: CASSFIGLAGANTQYF.

This clone was picked up a small number of times. V is TRBV2 and J is TRBJ2-7; D is perhaps TRBD2 (6 bases). The V end lost 6 bases, the J end lost 12 bases, and 12 bases lay between the germline ends. There are 10 residues in the CDR3. Germline loops: CDR1 SNHLY, CDR2 FYNNEI. The CDR3 loop is CASSGGTAYF. For the CDR3, the DNA is TGTGCCAGCAGCGGCGGGACCGCGTACTTC.

The CDR3 bases are TGTGCCAGCAGCTTAGTGGGCGGCACAGATACGCAGTATTTT. This translates into CASSLVGGTDTQYF. This sequence joins TRBV7-7 and TRBJ2-3; D remains ambiguous. Per the germline V gene, CDR1 is SSHAT and CDR2 is FNYEAQ (reference sequence). CDR3 size: 14 residues. With 1 base removed from V and 1 base from J, the gap between germline ends came to 6 bases.

In this sample, this clone turned up once. The CDR3 region has the DNA TGTGCCAGCAGCCAAAACCCGACAGGGGAGGAGACCCAGTACTTC. This sequence encodes CASSQNPTGEETQYF. V and J are TRBV3-1 (or the pseudogene TRBV3-2) and TRBJ2-5; 8 bases fit TRBD1. J was trimmed by 5 bases and V by 2 bases; bases with no gene match: 7. This CDR3 has 15 amino acids. Germline lookup yields CDR1 LGHDT and CDR2 YNNKEL (reference sequence).

The V gene is TRBV5-1, the J gene TRBJ2-7, with D maybe TRBD2 (5 bases). The germline V gene has CDR1 SGHRS and CDR2 YFSETQ. Trimming took off 0 bases at V and 6 bases at J, with 16 bases between the two ends. This CDR3 has 15 amino acids. The CDR3 region has the DNA TGCGCCAGCAGCTTGGGAGGGCAGGATAGCCTCGAGCAGTACTTC. Its protein is CASSLGGQDSLEQYF.

This chain uses TRBV14 with TRBJ2-1; tentatively, D is TRBD2 (5 bases). The CDR3 contains 14 residues. Trimming stripped 1 base from V and 4 bases from J, with 8 bases between. Germline values: CDR1 SGHDN, CDR2 FVKESK. CDR3 amino acids: CASSQAGYYNEQFF. The DNA for the CDR3 is TGTGCCAGCAGCCAAGCGGGGTATTACAATGAGCAGTTCTTC.